One sample yielded the 2 T cell receptor beta chains listed below, sequenced in a study of control samples from healthy donors and cancer patients. Profiling relied on immunoSEQ multiplex PCR, and the TCRdb table lists in-frame clones only, not all of them. This sample has some 65,000 clones; more than 75% occur once, and the top ten carry approximately 2.9%. Specimen: PBMCs. Receptors were obtained from a woman in her fifties or sixties with lung cancer.

The V call is TRBV6-5, the J call TRBJ2-7; TRBD2 might be the D (6 bases). The germline CDR1 and CDR2 sequences are MNHEY and SVGAGI. The V end lost 9 bases, the J end lost 9 bases, and 18 bases lay between the germline ends. The CDR3 extends over 12 amino acids. The CDR3 region has the DNA TGTGCCAGTGACCAGGGAGGCATCCGGCAGTACTTC. Translated, it gives CASDQGGIRQYF.

This clone appeared once. The chain joins TRBV20-1 to TRBJ1-2; 7 bases map to TRBD1. The germline CDR1 and CDR2 sequences are DFQATT and SNEGSKA (reference sequence). CDR3 length equals 11 residues. The CDR3 here is CMKPTGQGYTF. The CDR3 nucleotides read TGCATGAAACCGACAGGGCAGGGCTACACCTTC.